The 27 T cell receptor beta chains below were found in one sample sequenced in a study of Ad26.COV2.S vaccination and SARS-CoV-2 variants. Produced via immunoSEQ multiplex PCR; TCRdb's table is partial and in-frame only. The sample shows some 320,000 clones, about 82% of them seen only once. Treatment defined: around 19 received Ad26.COV2.S at low or high dose, single or two shots; 5 received placebo; per-sample allocation not given. On day 63 after the first injection, vaccine and placebo recipients gave samples. The sequenced sample was peripheral blood, obtained in a trial of Ad26.COV2.S vaccine versus placebo. The source is a person between 18 and 65 years old who received the Ad26.COV2.S COVID-19 vaccine or a placebo.

This clone has a single count. The chain combines TRBV9 with TRBJ2-3, with a weak D call TRBD2 (6 bases). The CDR3 contains 16 residues. Germline loops: CDR1 SGDLS, CDR2 YYNGEE. The V end was cut by 0 bases, the J end by 0 bases, with 11 bases between. CDR3 loop: CASSVAKLASTDTQYF. CDR3 nucleotides: TGTGCCAGCAGCGTAGCGAAACTAGCTAGCACAGATACGCAGTATTTT.

The rearrangement joins TRBV7-3 to TRBJ1-1, with a weak D call TRBD1 (5 bases). Per the germline V gene, CDR1 is SGHTA and CDR2 is FQGTGA. The CDR3 runs 16 residues. The V end lost 2 bases, the J end lost 6 bases, and 19 bases lay between the germline ends. For the CDR3, the DNA is TGTGCCAGCAGCTTAGGGCCCACCGGGGCAGTCTCTGAAGCTTTCTTT. This sequence encodes CASSLGPTGAVSEAFF.

The genes are TRBV27 and TRBJ2-1; 10 bases are shared with TRBD2. CDR1 and CDR2 (germline): MNHEY, SMNVEV (reference sequence). CDR3 size: 18 residues. Trimming took 0 bases from V and 2 from J; bases not matched to a gene: 7. The CDR3 DNA follows: TGTGCCAGCAGTTTATCAACTAGCGGGGTAATCACCTACAATGAGCAGTTCTTC. It encodes CASSLSTSGVITYNEQFF.

The V and J genes are TRBV3-1 (or the pseudogene TRBV3-2) and TRBJ1-1; TRBD1 is a possible D gene (6 bases). The CDR3 runs to 13 residues. The V gene's germline CDR1 is LGHDT and CDR2 YNNKEL (reference sequence). V lost 1 base, J lost 8 bases, and 11 bases lay in between. CDR3 DNA: TGTGCCAGCAGCCAAGGGGCGGACAGCGAAGCTTTCTTT. Translation gives CASSQGADSEAFF.

The chain's CDR3 is CASSQGFGGVFYEQYF. CDR3 bases: TGTGCCAGCAGCCAAGGGTTCGGGGGCGTTTTTTACGAGCAGTACTTC. The V gene is TRBV3-1 (or the pseudogene TRBV3-2), the J gene TRBJ2-7; D could derive from TRBD1 or TRBD2 (6 bases each). The germline V and J ends were trimmed by 1 base and 4 bases, with 17 bases remaining between them. Per germline, CDR1 LGHDT and CDR2 YNNKEL (reference sequence). The CDR3 totals 16 residues.

The V gene is TRBV7-2, the J gene TRBJ1-5; TRBD1 might be the D (5 bases). The CDR3 runs to 14 residues. CDR1 SGHTA and CDR2 FQGNSA come from the germline V gene. Deletions cut 3 bases from V and 6 bases from J, with 12 bases between. In DNA, the CDR3 is TGTGCCAGCAGCTTGTTTTACGGGGGTCAGCCCCAGCATTTT. Protein sequence: CASSLFYGGQPQHF.

Here the CDR3 reads CASSLGQGQPQHF. As DNA, the CDR3 is TGTGCCAGCAGTTTGGGGCAGGGACAGCCCCAGCATTTT. The chain links TRBV6-6 to TRBJ1-5; D might be TRBD1 (5 bases). V was pared by 4 bases and J by 7 bases, with 11 bases between. This CDR3 has 13 residues. Germline V gene lookup returns CDR1 MNHNY and CDR2 SVGAGI (reference sequence).

This chain uses TRBV18 with TRBJ1-2; 12 nucleotides agree with TRBD1. This CDR3 region has 17 residues. Germline CDR1 KGHSH, CDR2 LQKENI. Trimming removed 2 bases from V and 4 bases from J; junction bases left unmatched: 8. The CDR3 spells CASSPTGTGGGGYGYTF. The CDR3 region has the DNA TGTGCCAGCTCACCAACCGGGACAGGGGGCGGCGGCTATGGCTACACCTTC.

The chain links TRBV2 to TRBJ1-1; 7 bases are a match to TRBD1. The CDR3 is made up of 14 amino acids. The germline V gene encodes CDR1 SNHLY and CDR2 FYNNEI. The V and J ends lost 5 bases and 3 bases, in that order; junction bases with no gene match: 6. CDR3 nucleotides: TGTGCCAGCAGTAGACAGGGCCCGGACACTGAAGCTTTCTTT. Protein product: CASSRQGPDTEAFF.

This chain's CDR3 is CASSFGVQETQYF. CDR3 coding DNA: TGTGCCAGCAGCTTCGGGGTTCAAGAGACCCAGTACTTC. The genes are TRBV7-9 and TRBJ2-5, with D possibly being TRBD2 (5 bases). V lost 3 bases and J 2 bases, leaving 7 bases between the germline ends. Looked up from germline, CDR1 is SEHNR and CDR2 is FQNEAQ (reference sequence). The CDR3 is 13 residues long.

This clone was detected only once. The chain employs TRBV14 and TRBJ1-1; the match to TRBD1 covers 7 bases. The V gene's germline CDR1 is SGHDN and CDR2 FVKESK. After removal of 4 bases from V and 5 bases from J, the junction contained 7 bases not matched to a gene. The CDR3 spans 14 residues. As DNA, the CDR3 is TGTGCCAGCAGCCCTAACAGGGGTAATACTGAAGCTTTCTTT. Translation: CASSPNRGNTEAFF.

The CDR3 sequence is CATSDSGPQGWDEKLFF. CDR3 nucleotides: TGTGCCACCAGTGATTCCGGACCCCAGGGTTGGGATGAAAAACTGTTTTTT. V usage is TRBV24-1 and J usage is TRBJ1-4; possible D gene TRBD1, 5 bases. V dropped 2 bases and J dropped 6 bases, with 18 bases sitting between them. The CDR3 consists of 17 residues. The germline V gene encodes CDR1 KGHDR and CDR2 SFDVKD.

V and J are TRBV5-1 and TRBJ1-2, with D perhaps TRBD1 (5 bases). Germline lookup yields CDR1 SGHRS and CDR2 YFSETQ. The CDR3 extends over 14 amino acids. The V gene lost 0 bases and the J gene lost 4 bases, with 10 bases spanning the gap. CDR3 sequence reads: CASSLGGLAYGYTF. The CDR3 DNA follows: TGCGCCAGCAGCTTGGGGGGCCTAGCCTATGGCTACACCTTC.

The rearrangement links TRBV11-3 to TRBJ2-7, with a tentative D call TRBD1 (6 bases). Trimming removed 0 bases at V and 4 bases at J, with 7 bases between. CDR1 and CDR2 (germline): SGHNT, YENEEA. The CDR3 has 13 residues. CDR3: CASSLDTGYEQYF. CDR3 DNA sequence: TGTGCCAGCAGCTTAGATACAGGGTACGAGCAGTACTTC. Looking up the rest from reference TRBV11-3 and TRBJ2-7 gives the full variable domain: EAGVVQSPRYKIIEKKQPVAFWCNPISGHNTLYWYLQNLGQGPELLIRYENEEAVDDSQLPKDRFSAERLKGVDSTLKIQPAELGDSAVYLCASSLDTGYEQYFGPGTRLTVT.

Only one count was recorded for this clone. The rearrangement uses TRBV18 and TRBJ1-4; D unresolved. Per the germline V gene, CDR1 is KGHSH and CDR2 is LQKENI. V gave up 4 bases and J gave up 0 bases, with 6 bases separating them. The CDR3 is made up of 14 amino acids. CDR3 in amino acids: CASSQQTTNEKLFF. The CDR3 DNA is TGTGCCAGCTCACAACAAACAACTAATGAAAAACTGTTTTTT.

The V gene is TRBV14, the J gene TRBJ2-7; TRBD1 might be the D (6 bases). The germline V gene encodes CDR1 SGHDN and CDR2 FVKESK. V was trimmed by 2 bases and J by 4 bases, leaving 15 bases between them. The CDR3 totals 15 residues. CDR3 loop: CASSQHPTGKYEQYF. CDR3 nucleotide sequence: TGTGCCAGCAGCCAACATCCAACAGGGAAATACGAGCAGTACTTC.

The rearrangement uses TRBV27 and TRBJ1-2; tentative D call: TRBD1 (5 bases). Trimming took 3 bases from V and 2 from J, leaving 10 bases between them. The CDR3 spans 14 residues. The V gene's germline CDR1 is MNHEY and CDR2 SMNVEV (reference sequence). For the CDR3, the DNA is TGTGCCAGCAGTTTGAGGGGACCCAACTATGGCTACACCTTC. The encoded protein is CASSLRGPNYGYTF.

The V call is TRBV18, the J call TRBJ2-1; TRBD2 might be the D (5 bases). The CDR3 is 17 residues long. The V end lost 6 bases, the J end lost 5 bases, and 23 bases lay between the germline ends. In germline, CDR1 is KGHSH, CDR2 LQKENI. The CDR3 protein is CASSLGLEFVRDNEQFF. Written as DNA, the CDR3 is TGTGCCAGCTCCCTAGGACTGGAGTTCGTTCGGGACAATGAGCAGTTCTTC.

V and J are TRBV30 and TRBJ1-1, with D unresolved. Trimming left V 2 bases short and J 7 bases short, with 8 bases between. Germline CDR1 is GTSNPN and CDR2 is SVGIG (reference sequence). The CDR3 contains 11 residues. CDR3 sequence reads: CAWSLRSEAFF. CDR3 nucleotide sequence: TGTGCCTGGAGTCTCCGGAGTGAAGCTTTCTTT.

The chain has TRBV7-3 and TRBJ1-6; D unclear. Trimming cost V 5 bases and J 9 bases, with 17 bases left between them. Germline CDR1 and CDR2: SGHTA and FQGTGA. The CDR3 extends over 15 amino acids. CDR3 sequence (DNA): TGTGCCAGCAGCCGGATGCCTGGGGATGGTTCACCCCTCCACTTT. This encodes CASSRMPGDGSPLHF.

The J gene is TRBJ1-5, the V gene TRBV7-8; D not certain. Germline CDR1 SGHVS, CDR2 FQNEAQ. V lost 1 base to trimming and J lost 1 base, with 11 bases between them. The CDR3 is 16 amino acids. The CDR3 protein is CASSLGTEFSNQPQHF. The CDR3 DNA sequence: TGTGCCAGCAGCTTAGGTACAGAATTCAGCAATCAGCCCCAGCATTTT. The full variable domain, with the rest looked up from reference TRBV7-8 and TRBJ1-5, is GAGVSQSPRYKVAKRGQDVALRCDPISGHVSLFWYQQALGQGPEFLTYFQNEAQLDKSGLPSDRFFAERPEGSVSTLKIQRTQQEDSAVYLCASSLGTEFSNQPQHFGDGTRLSIL.

The genes are TRBV18 and TRBJ2-3; no clear D. This CDR3 region has 12 residues. V was trimmed by 6 bases and J by 5 bases, leaving 9 bases between them. CDR1 and CDR2 from the germline V gene are KGHSH and LQKENI. The chain's CDR3 is CASSPLGDTQYF. The CDR3 DNA is TGTGCCAGCTCCCCTCTGGGAGATACGCAGTATTTT. Full variable domain (outside the CDR3, taken from reference TRBV18 and TRBJ2-3): NAGVMQNPRHLVRRRGQEARLRCSPMKGHSHVYWYRQLPEEGLKFMVYLQKENIIDESGMPKERFSAEFPKEGPSILRIQQVVRGDSAAYFCASSPLGDTQYFGPGTRLTVL.

In this sample, this clone turned up once. As DNA, the CDR3 is TGCGCCAGCAGCCAAGACTCAGCGGGGGGCCAGGAGGCCATACGGTACAATGAGCAGTTCTTC. This codes for CASSQDSAGGQEAIRYNEQFF. The rearrangement uses TRBV4-3 and TRBJ2-1; TRBD2 aligns across 9 bases. The length of the CDR3 is 21 residues. V was clipped by 0 bases and J by 4 bases; unmatched bases: 19. Germline CDR1 and CDR2: LGHNA and YSLEER.

The chain is built from TRBV15 and TRBJ2-5, with unresolved D. With 0 bases removed from V and 5 bases from J, the gap between germline ends came to 7 bases. The V gene's germline CDR1 is LNHNV and CDR2 YYDKDF (reference sequence). The CDR3 is 13 residues long. The CDR3 coding sequence is TGTGCCACCAGCAGAGATACTGGGGAGACCCAGTACTTC. Its protein is CATSRDTGETQYF.

The rearrangement joins TRBV7-2 to TRBJ1-6; no firm D call. The V gene's germline CDR1 is SGHTA and CDR2 FQGNSA. The CDR3 is made up of 15 amino acids. V was pared by 5 bases and J by 4 bases, with 12 bases between. CDR3 sequence (DNA): TGTGCCAGCAGCGCAGAGACACTGTATAATTCACCCCTCCACTTT. Protein product: CASSAETLYNSPLHF.

The chain combines TRBV25-1 with TRBJ2-2, with D hard to call. The germline CDR1 and CDR2 sequences are MGHDK and SYGVNS. This CDR3 has 13 residues. V lost 7 bases, J lost 3 bases, and 9 bases lay in between. The CDR3: CASTPGYTGELFF. The DNA of the CDR3 is TGTGCCAGCACCCCAGGATACACCGGGGAGCTGTTTTTT.

V usage is TRBV18 and J usage is TRBJ1-5; 7 nucleotides align to TRBD1. This CDR3 comprises 16 residues. Trimming at V came to 5 bases and at J to 1 base, leaving 8 bases not matched to a gene. CDR1 KGHSH and CDR2 LQKENI come from the germline V gene. The CDR3 reads CASSSATGISNQPQHF. The CDR3 region has the DNA TGTGCCAGCTCATCGGCGACAGGGATCAGCAATCAGCCCCAGCATTTT.